This T cell receptor beta chain is drawn from a study of identical twins. This CDR3 has 14 amino acids. Looked up from germline, CDR1 is SNHLY and CDR2 is FYNNEI. The trim removed 8 bases at V and 7 bases at J, leaving 10 bases unmatched. This clonotype has only a few counts. Via MiXCR, TCRdb re-called the 5' RACE reads, giving one row per CDR3 protein. The sample yields 350,000 to 400,000 distinct CDR3 sequences, roughly 9% seen once. This receptor was obtained from a woman aged 50 to 60 in good health. The rearrangement links TRBV2 to TRBJ2-1; 8 positions match TRBD2. Specimen: naive T cells sorted from blood. CDR3 DNA sequence: TGTGCCAGCTCGGCGGGAGGTGGTTGGAATGAGCAGTTCTTC. Protein product: CASSAGGGWNEQFF.